This T cell receptor (beta chain) was found in a study of beta chain features in type 1 diabetes. A heparinised blood draw that averaged about 116 mL was obtained once from each donor. A remark on this clone: Its matching antigen is unknown. In the same sample, other DNA sequences code for this CDR3.

Since all of the isolated RNA was reverse transcribed, expressed TCRB transcripts were what got sequenced. Clones were read by immunoSEQ multiplex PCR, and TCRdb kept only the in-frame ones, dropping some. The table lists approximately 90,000 clones, 25% to 35% of them singletons. Study conclusions and caveats: Within patients, naive, central memory and Treg TCRB repertoires seemed more similar than within healthy donors. When Type 1 diabetes patients were examined, their TCRB CDR3s proved moderately but significantly shorter in all four CD4+ subsets.

Source material: stem cell memory CD4+ T cells from blood. The source is a woman aged 18-29 years in good health.

The CDR3 is CASSGGSSYNEQFF. CDR3 coding DNA: TGTGCCAGCAGTGGCGGGAGCTCCTACAATGAGCAGTTCTTC. The chain uses TRBV2 and TRBJ2-1; TRBD2 aligns across 7 bases. With V trimmed by 4 bases and J by 0 bases, 0 bases remained unmatched. The CDR3 is made up of 14 amino acids. The V gene's germline CDR1 is SNHLY and CDR2 FYNNEI.